These 8 T cell receptor beta chains originate from one sample sequenced in a study of response to subunit inactivated influenza vaccine. TCRdb called the RT-PCR reads again in MiXCR, with one record for every CDR3 protein. The sample holds around 570,000 distinct CDR3 sequences, approximately 10% seen once. The same sample was also studied in work on T cells expressing NK-cell markers. That work contributes: Researchers built TCR beta cDNA using 5'RACE template switching with UMIs.

The sample in question was PBMCs from blood, obtained on the day of vaccination. The receptor set was obtained from a man in his forties or fifties who received an inactivated influenza vaccine.

In this sample, this clonotype turned up a few times. The V call is TRBV28, the J call TRBJ2-1; a possible D gene is TRBD2 (5 bases). Looked up from germline, CDR1 is MDHEN and CDR2 is SYDVKM. V was shortened by 10 bases and J by 5 bases, with 15 bases between the two germline ends. There are 13 residues in the CDR3. CDR3 DNA sequence: TGTGCCACCCAATTGCGGGCCAACAATGAGCAGTTCTTC. It codes for CATQLRANNEQFF. The complete variable domain, with remaining parts taken from reference TRBV28 and TRBJ2-1, reads DVKVTQSSRYLVKRTGEKVFLECVQDMDHENMFWYRQDPGLGLRLIYFSYDVKMKEKGDIPEGYSVSREKKERFSLILESASTNQTSMYLCATQLRANNEQFFGPGTRLTVL.

The rearrangement links TRBV4-1 to TRBJ1-5, with D unresolved. CDR1 MGHRA and CDR2 YSYEKL come from the germline V gene. The CDR3 runs to 15 residues. The V gene lost 4 bases and the J gene lost 5 bases, with 15 bases spanning the gap. CDR3 amino acids: CASSLSPDGDQPQHF. For the CDR3, the DNA is TGCGCCAGCAGCCTCTCTCCGGACGGGGATCAGCCCCAGCATTTT.

There are many counts of this clonotype. The V call is TRBV12-3 or TRBV12-4, the J call TRBJ2-2; perhaps TRBD1 as D (7 bases). Trimming shortened V by 3 bases and J by 8 bases, and 10 bases separated the two germline ends. CDR3 length equals 13 residues. The CDR3 DNA sequence: TGTGCCAGCAGTTTTCAGGGGGGAGGGGAGCTGTTTTTT. This encodes CASSFQGGGELFF.

The chain employs TRBV6-2 or TRBV6-3 and TRBJ2-3; D is possibly TRBD2 (6 bases). The CDR3 extends over 14 amino acids. Trimming cost V 5 bases and J 4 bases, with 13 bases left between them. CDR1 MNHEY and CDR2 SVGEGT come from the germline V gene. The CDR3: CASSLRDFADTQYF. The CDR3, as DNA: TGTGCCAGCAGTCTCCGGGACTTCGCAGATACGCAGTATTTT.

This chain joins TRBV10-2 and TRBJ1-6, with 8 bases aligning to TRBD1. Germline V CDR1 and CDR2: WSHSY, SAAADI. Trimming took 7 bases from V and 7 from J; bases not matched to a gene: 12. The CDR3 extends over 16 amino acids. CDR3: CASNALDRGLNSPLHF. The DNA for the CDR3 is TGCGCCAGCAACGCCTTAGACAGGGGACTGAATTCACCCCTCCACTTT.

The V and J genes are TRBV5-4 and TRBJ2-1; 7 bases fit TRBD2. Germline lookup yields CDR1 SGHNT and CDR2 YYREEE (reference sequence). J gave up 6 bases and V 1 base, and 4 bases lay outside the gene matches. This CDR3 is built from 14 residues. CDR3 DNA sequence: TGTGCCAGCAGCTTGTCGCTAGCGGCCAATGAGCAGTTCTTC. Residues: CASSLSLAANEQFF. Full variable domain (remainder filled in from reference TRBV5-4 and TRBJ2-1): ETGVTQSPTHLIKTRGQQVTLRCSSQSGHNTVSWYQQALGQGPQFIFQYYREEENGRGNFPPRFSGLQFPNYSSELNVNALELDDSALYLCASSLSLAANEQFFGPGTRLTVL.

The sample holds a few counts of this clonotype. The J gene is TRBJ2-7, the V gene TRBV7-2; 8 nucleotides align to TRBD2. This CDR3 is built from 14 residues. Germline assignment: CDR1 SGHTA and CDR2 FQGNSA. J lost 6 bases, V lost 8 bases, and 12 bases had no gene match. The CDR3 reads CASRQGLASREQYF. The CDR3 nucleotides read TGTGCCAGCCGTCAAGGACTAGCCTCCCGCGAGCAGTACTTC.

The chain joins TRBV25-1 to TRBJ2-5; D assignment may be TRBD1 or TRBD2 (6 bases each). V dropped 6 bases and J dropped 5 bases, with 25 bases sitting between them. CDR1 is MGHDK and CDR2 is SYGVNS in the germline V gene. The CDR3 has 17 amino acids. CDR3 region: CASSGGPGQGRLETQYF. The DNA of the CDR3 is TGTGCCAGCAGCGGGGGCCCGGGTCAGGGACGTTTGGAGACCCAGTACTTC.